These 21 T cell receptor beta chains were sequenced from one sample in a study of shared clonotypes between healthy human individuals. Generated by immunoSEQ multiplex PCR, the TCRdb table keeps only in-frame clones and is missing some. Of about 640,000 clones in the sample, 72% are singletons; the top ten hold roughly 1.8%. Sequencing was carried out using memory CD4+ T cells sorted from blood. The sample's subset: CD45RA-negative fraction. The receptors derive from a woman younger than 45 in good health.

This chain links TRBV5-1 with TRBJ1-2; 7 nucleotides agree with TRBD1. Unmatched junction bases numbered 6, after V lost 6 bases and J lost 4 bases. Germline V gene data show CDR1 as SGHRS and CDR2 as YFSETQ. This CDR3 contains 13 residues. CDR3 residues: CASTPGGSYGYTF. CDR3 in DNA: TGCGCCAGCACCCCAGGGGGGAGCTATGGCTACACCTTC.

In its sample, this clone was seen once. This chain joins TRBV23-1 and TRBJ2-7; no reliable D call. TRBV23-1 is designated an ORF whose function remains uncertain. V was trimmed by 4 bases and J by 3 bases, leaving 16 bases between them. The CDR3 runs to 15 residues. CDR3 sequence reads: CASSRLRPYDYEQYF. The CDR3 region has the DNA TGCGCCAGCAGTCGCCTGAGGCCATACGACTACGAGCAGTACTTC.

Only one count was recorded for this clone. The V gene is TRBV5-1, the J gene TRBJ2-1; D remains unclear. The CDR3 runs 14 residues. Germline lookup yields CDR1 SGHRS and CDR2 YFSETQ. V lost 0 bases, J lost 10 bases, and 14 bases lay in between. CDR3 in DNA: TGCGCCAGCAGCTTGGGGGCATCGGAAAAGGAGCAGTTCTTC. It translates to CASSLGASEKEQFF.

V and J are TRBV9 and TRBJ2-5, with D unclear. CDR1 is SGDLS and CDR2 is YYNGEE in the germline V gene. The CDR3 totals 15 residues. Trimming took 1 base from V and 1 from J, leaving 11 bases between them. CDR3 protein: CASSVKGWIQETQYF. CDR3 in DNA: TGTGCCAGCAGCGTAAAGGGTTGGATCCAAGAGACCCAGTACTTC.

The V gene is TRBV6-5, the J gene TRBJ2-1; maybe TRBD2 (6 bases). This CDR3 contains 15 residues. Germline assignment: CDR1 MNHEY and CDR2 SVGAGI. The V and J ends lost 2 bases and 6 bases respectively, with 14 bases between them. CDR3 nucleotide sequence: TGTGCCAGCAGTTACACCCGGGAGATACTCAATGAGCAGTTCTTC. This codes for CASSYTREILNEQFF.

The V call is TRBV9, the J call TRBJ1-3; no clear D. V lost 0 bases to trimming and J lost 0 bases, with 10 bases between them. The CDR3 is made up of 16 amino acids. From germline, CDR1 is SGDLS and CDR2 YYNGEE. The CDR3: CASSVGGRSSGNTIYF. CDR3 nucleotide sequence: TGTGCCAGCAGCGTAGGAGGCCGCAGCTCTGGAAACACCATATATTTT.

This clone was counted only a few times. This rearrangement joins TRBV6-5 to TRBJ1-2; 7 bases are shared with TRBD1. In germline, CDR1 is MNHEY, CDR2 SVGAGI. The V segment lost 4 bases and the J segment 2 bases; nucleotides outside the gene matches: 7. CDR3 size: 15 residues. The CDR3 reads CASSFSGGMNYGYTF. The CDR3 DNA reads TGTGCCAGCAGTTTCTCAGGGGGAATGAACTATGGCTACACCTTC.

Regarding this clone: A much larger clonotype is one base distant, so this may be a read error. Other DNA sequences from this sample encode an identical CDR3 as well. For the CDR3, the DNA is TGTGCCAGCACCACCTACCAAGAGACCCAGTACTTC. Translating it yields CASTTYQETQYF. The V gene is TRBV18, the J gene TRBJ2-5, with unresolved D. The CDR3 has 12 residues. From germline, CDR1 is KGHSH and CDR2 LQKENI. The germline V and J ends were trimmed by 8 bases and 0 bases, with 7 bases remaining between them. Complete variable domain (other parts from reference TRBV18 and TRBJ2-5): NAGVMQNPRHLVRRRGQEARLRCSPMKGHSHVYWYRQLPEEGLKFMVYLQKENIIDESGMPKERFSAEFPKEGPSILRIQQVVRGDSAAYFCASTTYQETQYFGPGTRLLVL.

To note about this clone: The same CDR3 arises from other DNA sequences in this sample as well. This rearrangement joins TRBV28 to TRBJ1-2; D perhaps matches TRBD1 (5 bases). Trimming left V 3 bases short and J 5 bases short, with 10 bases between. CDR1 MDHEN and CDR2 SYDVKM come from the germline V gene. The CDR3 sequence is 13 residues long. The CDR3 nucleotides are TGTGCCAGCAGTTTGGCAGGGTATTATGGCTACACCTTC. It encodes CASSLAGYYGYTF.

The chain couples TRBV7-9 to TRBJ2-1, with a weak D call TRBD2 (5 bases). Trimming took off 5 bases at V and 5 bases at J, with 13 bases between the two ends. Germline-derived CDR1 and CDR2 are SEHNR and FQNEAQ (reference sequence). This CDR3 region has 14 residues. CDR3 protein: CASSEWRVDNEQFF. CDR3 bases: TGTGCCAGCAGCGAGTGGCGGGTAGACAATGAGCAGTTCTTC. Filled out from reference TRBV7-9 and TRBJ2-1, the complete variable domain reads DTGVSQNPRHKITKRGQNVTFRCDPISEHNRLYWYRQTLGQGPEFLTYFQNEAQLEKSRLLSDRFSAERPKGSFSTLEIQRTEQGDSAMYLCASSEWRVDNEQFFGPGTRLTVL.

With regard to this clone: The same CDR3 is also encoded by other DNA sequences in this sample. The chain couples TRBV18 to TRBJ2-7; D is undetermined. Germline CDR1 and CDR2: KGHSH and LQKENI. The CDR3 consists of 15 residues. V dropped 0 bases and J dropped 4 bases, with 13 bases sitting between them. The CDR3 DNA follows: TGTGCCAGCTCACCACCGGGTGGGTTAGGGTACGAGCAGTACTTC. Its translation: CASSPPGGLGYEQYF.

J is TRBJ2-5 and V is TRBV11-2; TRBD1 aligns across 9 bases. Per germline, CDR1 SGHAT and CDR2 FQNNGV. CDR3 length equals 17 residues. After removal of 0 bases from V and 3 bases from J, the junction contained 8 bases not matched to a gene. The DNA for the CDR3 is TGTGCCAGCAGCTTAGATAACCTCGGGACAGGGAAAGAGACCCAGTACTTC. Its protein is CASSLDNLGTGKETQYF.

V and J are TRBV5-4 and TRBJ2-7; D tentatively reads TRBD1 or TRBD2 (5 bases each). Germline CDR1 reads SGHNT; CDR2 reads YYREEE (reference sequence). V lost 6 bases, J lost 4 bases, and 23 bases lay in between. The CDR3 has 16 residues. The CDR3 protein is CASTDKGRTQLYEQYF. The CDR3, as DNA: TGTGCCAGCACCGACAAGGGACGGACTCAACTATACGAGCAGTACTTC. Complete variable domain (other parts from reference TRBV5-4 and TRBJ2-7): ETGVTQSPTHLIKTRGQQVTLRCSSQSGHNTVSWYQQALGQGPQFIFQYYREEENGRGNFPPRFSGLQFPNYSSELNVNALELDDSALYLCASTDKGRTQLYEQYFGPGTRLTVT.

The rearrangement uses TRBV7-9 and TRBJ1-2; no definite D call. V was clipped by 2 bases and J by 2 bases, with 12 bases between them. Germline V gives CDR1 SEHNR, CDR2 FQNEAQ (reference sequence). This CDR3 comprises 15 residues. In nucleotides, the CDR3 is TGTGCCAGCAGCTTACCCAAGTCGGGGAACTATGGCTACACCTTC. As protein: CASSLPKSGNYGYTF.

This chain joins TRBV5-4 and TRBJ2-1; D may be TRBD2 (6 bases). Germline values: CDR1 SGHNT, CDR2 YYREEE (reference sequence). The CDR3 contains 16 residues. V was shortened by 2 bases and J by 2 bases, with 14 bases between the two germline ends. CDR3 residues: CASSFQLAITYNEQFF. The CDR3, as DNA: TGTGCCAGCAGCTTCCAACTAGCTATTACCTACAATGAGCAGTTCTTC.

This chain connects TRBV29-1 to TRBJ1-1; the D is unclear. The CDR3 length is 13 residues. The germline gives CDR1 SQVTM, CDR2 ANQGSEA. Trimming shortened V by 6 bases and J by 0 bases, and 11 bases separated the two germline ends. The chain's CDR3 is CSVRKDLNTEAFF. The CDR3 nucleotides are TGCAGCGTGCGCAAGGATCTGAACACTGAAGCTTTCTTT.

This clone was seen more than once but under ten times. The J gene is TRBJ1-5, the V gene TRBV18, with D maybe TRBD1 (5 bases). The V and J ends lost 2 bases and 6 bases respectively, with 11 bases between them. CDR3 length equals 14 residues. The V gene's germline CDR1 is KGHSH and CDR2 LQKENI. CDR3 bases: TGTGCCAGCTCACCAGACAGCGGATCTCAGCCCCAGCATTTT. Protein sequence: CASSPDSGSQPQHF.

The gene calls are TRBV19 and TRBJ1-4; 8 bases are shared with TRBD1. Germline V gene sequence: CDR1 LNHDA, CDR2 SQIVND (reference sequence). CDR3 size: 15 residues. V was clipped by 5 bases and J by 1 base; unmatched bases: 3. The CDR3 is CASSAGTGTNEKLFF. The CDR3 DNA reads TGTGCCAGTAGTGCCGGGACAGGAACTAATGAAAAACTGTTTTTT.

The chain employs TRBV27 and TRBJ2-7, with D possibly matching TRBD2 (6 bases). This CDR3 comprises 16 residues. Trimming removed 5 bases from V and 1 base from J, with 18 bases in between. Germline assignment: CDR1 MNHEY and CDR2 SMNVEV (reference sequence). CDR3 amino acids: CASSSVGTRRSYEQYF. The DNA for the CDR3 is TGTGCCAGCAGTAGCGTCGGGACTCGCAGATCCTACGAGCAGTACTTC.

This chain connects TRBV19 to TRBJ1-5; D unresolved. Trimming took 9 bases from V and 1 from J, leaving 7 bases between them. Germline assignment: CDR1 LNHDA and CDR2 SQIVND (reference sequence). This CDR3 has 12 amino acids. DNA of the CDR3: TGTGCCAGCACTGGCAGCAATCAGCCCCAGCATTTT. Translation gives CASTGSNQPQHF.

This clone was seen only a few times. The V call is TRBV29-1, the J call TRBJ2-1; 9 bases fit TRBD2. Trimming took 0 bases from V and 15 from J; bases not matched to a gene: 6. CDR3 length: 12 residues. The germline V gene has CDR1 SQVTM and CDR2 ANQGSEA. CDR3 residues: CSVEEGSGSRFF. CDR3 nucleotide sequence: TGCAGCGTTGAAGAAGGTAGCGGGAGCCGGTTCTTC.